The 24 T cell receptor beta chains below come from one sample, sequenced in a study of T cell changes during pregnancy in multiple sclerosis (dated by TCRdb to 2018 to 2020). Library construction relied on the immunoSEQ multiplex PCR assay. Drawn from immuneACCESS, this table holds only the in-frame rearrangements with V and J called that TCRdb kept. Clones are partly lost; checked studies trace under half to an unresolved V gene and leave the rest unexplained. The table for this sample lists more than 90,000 clones; about 90% of them were counted only once. The top ten hold over 2.5% of the sample. The input for sequencing was peripheral blood, taken in the second trimester of pregnancy. All receptors derive from a female donor with multiple sclerosis, enrolled in a pregnancy study.

In nucleotides, the CDR3 is TGTGCCAGCAGTCCTCGCCAGGGGAGTACCGGGGAGCTGTTTTTT. It is translated as CASSPRQGSTGELFF. J is TRBJ2-2 and V is TRBV27; maybe TRBD1 (6 bases). Germline-derived CDR1 and CDR2 are MNHEY and SMNVEV (reference sequence). The ends were cut back, 5 bases at V and 5 bases at J, with 15 bases in the middle. The CDR3 sequence is 15 residues long.

The table lists this clone with a count of one. The chain uses TRBV19 and TRBJ2-1; TRBD1 matches 10 bases. J was trimmed by 6 bases and V by 6 bases; bases with no gene match: 5. Germline loops: CDR1 LNHDA, CDR2 SQIVND (reference sequence). The CDR3 runs to 14 residues. CDR3 region: CASSRGTGVNEQFF. The CDR3 bases are TGTGCCAGTAGCCGAGGGACAGGGGTCAATGAGCAGTTCTTC.

The genes are TRBV6-5 and TRBJ2-7; D is unresolved. Germline lookup yields CDR1 MNHEY and CDR2 SVGAGI. CDR3 length equals 13 residues. Trimming shortened V by 2 bases and J by 6 bases, and 11 bases separated the two germline ends. In nucleotides, the CDR3 is TGTGCCAGCAGTTACAGCTCTCCTTTCGAGCAGTACTTC. This gives the protein CASSYSSPFEQYF.

J is TRBJ1-5 and V is TRBV7-9; D gene unclear. With 1 base removed from V and 6 bases from J, the gap between germline ends came to 7 bases. CDR1 and CDR2 from the germline V gene are SEHNR and FQNEAQ (reference sequence). The CDR3 sequence is 13 residues long. CDR3 in amino acids: CASSLDRVQPQHF. CDR3 DNA: TGTGCCAGCAGCTTAGATCGGGTTCAGCCCCAGCATTTT.

This chain links TRBV5-4 with TRBJ2-1; 8 positions match TRBD1. Looked up from germline, CDR1 is SGHNT and CDR2 is YYREEE (reference sequence). J gave up 4 bases and V 0 bases, and 6 bases lay outside the gene matches. The CDR3 covers 16 residues. CDR3 DNA: TGTGCCAGCAGCTTGGACGGGACAGGATATTACAATGAGCAGTTCTTC. Protein sequence: CASSLDGTGYYNEQFF.

The chain carries TRBV7-2 and TRBJ2-3, with D hard to call. V was cut by 5 bases and J by 2 bases, with 5 bases left in between. Germline V gene sequence: CDR1 SGHTA, CDR2 FQGNSA. The CDR3 is 12 residues long. CDR3 nucleotide sequence: TGTGCCAGCAGCCCTCCCACAGATACGCAGTATTTT. It is translated as CASSPPTDTQYF. Looking up the rest from reference TRBV7-2 and TRBJ2-3 gives the full variable domain: GAGVSQSPSNKVTEKGKDVELRCDPISGHTALYWYRQSLGQGLEFLIYFQGNSAPDKSGLPSDRFSAERTGGSVSTLTIQRTQQEDSAVYLCASSPPTDTQYFGPGTRLTVL.

This chain joins TRBV6-6 and TRBJ1-5, with D possibly matching TRBD1 (5 bases). CDR1 MNHNY and CDR2 SVGAGI come from the germline V gene (reference sequence). Trimming removed 6 bases at V and 2 bases at J, with 14 bases between. The CDR3 loop spans 15 amino acids. For the CDR3, the DNA is TGTGCCAGCAGCCCTACCGGGGGTGGCAATCAGCCCCAGCATTTT. Translating gives CASSPTGGGNQPQHF.

The rearrangement uses TRBV5-1 and TRBJ2-1; a weak D match, TRBD1 (6 bases). CDR1 is SGHRS, CDR2 YFSETQ, per germline. CDR3 length: 16 amino acids. Trimming removed 3 bases from V and 2 bases from J, with 15 bases in between. The CDR3 reads CASSSNQGKAYNEQFF. The DNA of the CDR3 is TGCGCCAGCAGCTCCAACCAGGGGAAAGCCTACAATGAGCAGTTCTTC. The whole variable domain, filled in from reference TRBV5-1 and TRBJ2-1, reads KAGVTQTPRYLIKTRGQQVTLSCSPISGHRSVSWYQQTPGQGLQFLFEYFSETQRNKGNFPGRFSGRQFSNSRSEMNVSTLELGDSALYLCASSSNQGKAYNEQFFGPGTRLTVL.

The chain is built from TRBV27 and TRBJ2-6; D uncertain. CDR1 and CDR2 (germline): MNHEY, SMNVEV (reference sequence). V was cut by 3 bases and J by 0 bases, with 6 bases left in between. The length of the CDR3 is 15 residues. In DNA, the CDR3 is TGTGCCAGCAGTTTGGGCAACTCTGGGGCCAACGTCCTGACTTTC. It yields the protein CASSLGNSGANVLTF.

The chain has TRBV6-5 and TRBJ2-2; D is undetermined. Per germline, CDR1 MNHEY and CDR2 SVGAGI. The CDR3 runs to 15 residues. V was shortened by 1 base and J by 4 bases, with 10 bases between the two germline ends. CDR3 DNA: TGTGCCAGCAGTTACTTCGCCAGGCGCACCGGGGAGCTGTTTTTT. Translating gives CASSYFARRTGELFF.

This chain joins TRBV28 and TRBJ2-2; 9 bases fit TRBD2. The CDR3 totals 16 residues. CDR1 and CDR2 (germline): MDHEN, SYDVKM. V lost 3 bases, J lost 6 bases, and 8 bases stayed unmatched. The CDR3 DNA reads as TGTGCCAGCAGTTTTGCGACTAGCGGTGGGTCCGGGGAGCTGTTTTTT. Residues: CASSFATSGGSGELFF.

V and J are TRBV10-1 and TRBJ2-3, with TRBD1 as a possible D gene (6 bases). The CDR3 covers 18 residues. Looked up from germline, CDR1 is WNHNN and CDR2 is SYGVQD (reference sequence). Trimming shortened V by 5 bases and J by 3 bases, and 24 bases separated the two germline ends. CDR3 sequence: CASSNAQGPGRVTDTQYF. The CDR3 DNA follows: TGCGCCAGCAGTAACGCCCAGGGGCCCGGTCGGGTAACAGATACGCAGTATTTT.

The chain has TRBV30 and TRBJ1-2; TRBD1 agrees at 11 bases. Germline assignment: CDR1 GTSNPN and CDR2 SVGIG (reference sequence). The CDR3 runs to 19 residues. Trimming cost V 3 bases and J 1 base; bases outside gene matches: 16. CDR3: CAWRERIPGQGGSNYGYTF. The DNA of the CDR3 is TGTGCCTGGAGGGAGAGGATTCCGGGACAGGGGGGAAGTAACTATGGCTACACCTTC.

This sequence joins TRBV28 and TRBJ2-3; unclear D gene. Germline-derived CDR1 and CDR2 are MDHEN and SYDVKM. The CDR3 has 13 amino acids. The germline V and J ends were trimmed by 5 bases and 6 bases, with 12 bases remaining between them. Here the CDR3 DNA reads TGTGCCAGCAGTAAAGTGCCCGAGGATACGCAGTATTTT. It codes for CASSKVPEDTQYF.

The V gene is TRBV15, the J gene TRBJ2-3; 8 bases are shared with TRBD1. This CDR3 region has 15 residues. Germline V gene data show CDR1 as LNHNV and CDR2 as YYDKDF (reference sequence). Losses at the gene ends were 5 bases for V and 2 bases for J; bases not matched to a gene: 6. The CDR3 sequence: CATSFQGAVTDTQYF. In DNA form, the CDR3 reads TGTGCCACCAGCTTCCAGGGGGCAGTCACAGATACGCAGTATTTT.

V and J are TRBV10-3 and TRBJ2-2; 10 nucleotides match TRBD1. With V trimmed by 10 bases and J by 0 bases, 5 bases remained unmatched. The CDR3 is made up of 15 amino acids. The germline V gene encodes CDR1 ENHRY and CDR2 SYGVKD. The chain's CDR3 is CATDRGIANTGELFF. DNA for the CDR3: TGTGCCACGGACAGGGGGATCGCGAACACCGGGGAGCTGTTTTTT.

The CDR3 DNA sequence: TGTGCCAGCAGTTACTCGAAGGGGTCCCCCACAGACCCCATATATTTT. Protein sequence: CASSYSKGSPTDPIYF. V and J are TRBV6-5 and TRBJ1-3, with D perhaps TRBD1 (5 bases). This CDR3 contains 16 residues. CDR1 is MNHEY and CDR2 is SVGAGI in the germline V gene. V was trimmed by 0 bases and J by 11 bases, leaving 20 bases between them.

The chain is built from TRBV7-2 and TRBJ2-2, with unresolved D. Per the germline V gene, CDR1 is SGHTA and CDR2 is FQGNSA. Trimming left V 2 bases short and J 0 bases short, with 4 bases between. The CDR3 consists of 14 residues. CDR3 region: CASSLNTNTGELFF. CDR3 DNA sequence: TGTGCCAGCAGCTTAAACACGAACACCGGGGAGCTGTTTTTT.

The chain is built from TRBV9 and TRBJ1-1, with D hard to call. The CDR3 covers 13 residues. Germline lookup yields CDR1 SGDLS and CDR2 YYNGEE. Trimming shortened V by 0 bases and J by 11 bases, and 14 bases separated the two germline ends. The CDR3 loop is CASSVVARLEAFF. DNA of the CDR3: TGTGCCAGCAGCGTAGTCGCCCGGTTAGAGGCTTTCTTT.

This chain uses TRBV5-4 with TRBJ2-3, with TRBD2 matching 8 bases. This CDR3 is built from 14 residues. J lost 11 bases, V lost 0 bases, and 8 bases had no gene match. CDR1 SGHNT and CDR2 YYREEE come from the germline V gene (reference sequence). The CDR3 reads CASSLGGLGELQYF. In DNA form, the CDR3 reads TGTGCCAGCAGCTTGGGGGGACTAGGAGAATTGCAGTATTTT.

The chain is built from TRBV28 and TRBJ2-5; no clear D. The V end lost 5 bases, the J end lost 4 bases, and 14 bases lay between the germline ends. The CDR3 runs to 14 residues. The germline V gene has CDR1 MDHEN and CDR2 SYDVKM. This CDR3 is CASSPPQAIETQYF. The CDR3 coding sequence is TGTGCCAGCAGTCCGCCCCAGGCTATAGAGACCCAGTACTTC.

This clone was counted a few times. This chain connects TRBV5-4 to TRBJ2-7; 7 bases align to TRBD1. The CDR3 spans 12 residues. V trimming: 3 bases; J trimming: 5 bases; junction bases outside the gene matches: 2. Germline V gene sequence: CDR1 SGHNT, CDR2 YYREEE (reference sequence). The CDR3 nucleotides read TGTGCCAGCAGCTCGACAGGGAACGAGCAGTACTTC. Its translation: CASSSTGNEQYF. Full variable domain (rest looked up from reference TRBV5-4 and TRBJ2-7): ETGVTQSPTHLIKTRGQQVTLRCSSQSGHNTVSWYQQALGQGPQFIFQYYREEENGRGNFPPRFSGLQFPNYSSELNVNALELDDSALYLCASSSTGNEQYFGPGTRLTVT.

The chain couples TRBV6-5 to TRBJ2-1, with 8 bases aligning to TRBD1. This CDR3 region has 15 residues. CDR1 is MNHEY and CDR2 is SVGAGI in the germline V gene. The V gene end was trimmed by 5 bases and the J gene end by 2 bases; junction bases not matched to a gene: 5. Here the CDR3 DNA reads TGTGCCAGCAGTCGTCCGGGACAGGCCTACAATGAGCAGTTCTTC. Translation: CASSRPGQAYNEQFF.

CDR3 nucleotide sequence: TGTGCCAGCAGCTTAGTTCAGATGAACACTGAAGCTTTCTTT. Protein: CASSLVQMNTEAFF. The J gene is TRBJ1-1, the V gene TRBV7-9; no definite D call. CDR1 and CDR2 (germline): SEHNR, FQNEAQ (reference sequence). The CDR3 sequence is 14 residues long. Trimming took 1 base from V and 0 from J, leaving 6 bases between them.